Below, 31 T cell receptor beta chains from the same sample are listed, as sequenced in a study of blood T cell repertoires in COVID-19 (dated by TCRdb to the early 2020s). Library construction relied on the immunoSEQ multiplex PCR assay. The immuneACCESS repertoire file appears here via TCRdb, limited to in-frame rearrangements. These files lack a portion of the clones; in checked studies, under half of the deficit traces to unresolved V genes, and the cause of the others is not known. In this sample the table shows 75,000 or so clones, 75% to 90% of which occur a single time. The ten largest clonotypes hold 18% of the sample. Sequenced input: peripheral blood. The receptors stem from a woman older than 75 with acute or convalescent COVID-19.

The chain joins TRBV12-3 or TRBV12-4 to TRBJ1-6; the match to TRBD1 covers 7 bases. V dropped 3 bases and J dropped 8; count of bases not matched to a gene: 1. The CDR3 extends over 13 amino acids. The CDR3 nucleotides read TGTGCCAGCAGTTTCGACAGGGATTCACCCCTCCACTTT. Amino acids: CASSFDRDSPLHF.

This clone was seen only a few times. The V gene is TRBV10-3, the J gene TRBJ1-1; the match to TRBD1 covers 7 bases. The V segment lost 7 bases and the J segment 2 bases; nucleotides outside the gene matches: 10. The CDR3 extends over 15 amino acids. Germline CDR1 reads ENHRY; CDR2 reads SYGVKD. The CDR3 loop reads CAIKSSRQGNTEAFF. In DNA, the CDR3 is TGTGCCATCAAAAGCTCCCGACAGGGAAACACTGAAGCTTTCTTT.

The chain couples TRBV5-6 to TRBJ1-2; perhaps TRBD1 as D (5 bases). The CDR3 consists of 15 residues. From germline, CDR1 is SGHDT and CDR2 YYEEEE. Trimming took off 5 bases at V and 6 bases at J, with 20 bases between the two ends. CDR3 sequence: CASRPTNPGSDGYTF. DNA for the CDR3: TGTGCCAGCAGACCGACCAACCCAGGGTCCGATGGCTACACCTTC.

The rearrangement links TRBV5-1 to TRBJ1-1, with 7 bases lining up with TRBD1. The CDR3 runs to 18 residues. In germline, CDR1 is SGHRS, CDR2 YFSETQ. V lost 4 bases and J lost 2; bases outside the gene matches: 17. The CDR3 bases are TGCGCCAGCAGCCCTGGGTTAGAACCACAGGGGCCAAACACTGAAGCTTTCTTT. Its translation: CASSPGLEPQGPNTEAFF.

CDR3 sequence (DNA): TGTGCCAGCAGCTTACAGGCAGAAGAGACCCAGTACTTC. Amino acids: CASSLQAEETQYF. The chain joins TRBV5-5 to TRBJ2-5; D may be TRBD1 (5 bases). CDR3 size: 13 residues. Germline V gene sequence: CDR1 SGHKS, CDR2 YYEKEE (reference sequence). V dropped 2 bases and J dropped 3 bases, with 8 bases sitting between them.

The chain combines TRBV7-8 with TRBJ1-1, with D possibly TRBD1 on 5 matching bases. This CDR3 is built from 17 residues. Trimming shortened V by 0 bases and J by 3 bases, and 17 bases separated the two germline ends. CDR1 is SGHVS, CDR2 FQNEAQ, per germline. CDR3 nucleotides: TGTGCCAGCAGCTTAGCGCAGGGTAGTAGTCGGTACACTGAAGCTTTCTTT. Translating gives CASSLAQGSSRYTEAFF.

V gene TRBV7-9 combines with J gene TRBJ1-2; D gene unclear. This CDR3 is built from 13 residues. Germline V gives CDR1 SEHNR, CDR2 FQNEAQ (reference sequence). V gave up 2 bases and J gave up 7 bases, with 11 bases separating them. CDR3 sequence (DNA): TGTGCCAGCAGCTTATCACTGGTTGGTGGCTACACCTTC. This codes for CASSLSLVGGYTF.

This chain uses TRBV3-1 (or the pseudogene TRBV3-2) with TRBJ1-4; D remains ambiguous. The germline V and J ends were trimmed by 1 base and 2 bases, with 14 bases remaining between them. The germline gives CDR1 LGHDT, CDR2 YNNKEL (reference sequence). The CDR3 runs 17 residues. The CDR3 loop reads CASSQGGRAGTNEKLFF. The DNA for the CDR3 is TGTGCCAGCAGCCAAGGTGGCAGAGCGGGTACTAATGAAAAACTGTTTTTT.

In this sample, this clone turned up a few times. The rearrangement uses TRBV7-8 and TRBJ1-2; 8 bases line up with TRBD1. V was clipped by 4 bases and J by 3 bases; unmatched bases: 10. This CDR3 is built from 16 residues. Germline-derived CDR1 and CDR2 are SGHVS and FQNEAQ. CDR3 DNA sequence: TGTGCCAGCAGCTGGATCAACAGGGGGGATTACTATGGCTACACCTTC. It specifies CASSWINRGDYYGYTF.

The J gene is TRBJ2-7, the V gene TRBV18, with TRBD2 as a possible D gene (5 bases). The CDR3 is 14 residues long. Trimming pared 2 bases from V and 0 bases from J, leaving 8 bases between. The V gene's germline CDR1 is KGHSH and CDR2 LQKENI. The CDR3 reads CASSPRESSYEQYF. For the CDR3, the DNA is TGTGCCAGCTCACCAAGGGAGTCCTCCTACGAGCAGTACTTC.

The rearrangement links TRBV15 to TRBJ1-5; D is undetermined. The CDR3 is 12 amino acids. Germline V gene data show CDR1 as LNHNV and CDR2 as YYDKDF (reference sequence). Trimming left V 5 bases short and J 6 bases short, with 8 bases between. Here the CDR3 reads CATSAGGQPQHF. The CDR3, as DNA: TGTGCCACCAGCGCGGGAGGTCAGCCCCAGCATTTT.

Relative to its sample, this clone is medium-sized. The chain carries TRBV29-1 and TRBJ1-1; D possibly corresponds to TRBD1 (6 bases). The CDR3 totals 13 residues. Germline values: CDR1 SQVTM, CDR2 ANQGSEA. Trimming removed 3 bases at V and 3 bases at J, with 11 bases between. Written as DNA, the CDR3 is TGCAGCGTTGACGAGACAGGCGACACTGAAGCTTTCTTT. Its protein is CSVDETGDTEAFF.

V gene TRBV4-1 combines with J gene TRBJ1-1; 7 positions match TRBD1. Looked up from germline, CDR1 is MGHRA and CDR2 is YSYEKL. This CDR3 region has 16 residues. After removal of 4 bases from V and 4 bases from J, the junction contained 12 bases not matched to a gene. The CDR3 DNA reads as TGCGCCAGCAGCCCCCAAGTGACAGGGACGGCCACTGAAGCTTTCTTT. Translated: CASSPQVTGTATEAFF.

This chain connects TRBV11-3 to TRBJ2-7, with 7 nucleotides matching TRBD2. J gave up 2 bases and V 3 bases, and 4 bases lay outside the gene matches. CDR3 length: 14 amino acids. Looked up from germline, CDR1 is SGHNT and CDR2 is YENEEA. CDR3 sequence: CASSFGGSTYEQYF. The CDR3 DNA follows: TGTGCCAGCAGCTTTGGCGGGAGCACCTACGAGCAGTACTTC. The variable domain in full, with the rest retrieved from reference TRBV11-3 and TRBJ2-7, is EAGVVQSPRYKIIEKKQPVAFWCNPISGHNTLYWYLQNLGQGPELLIRYENEEAVDDSQLPKDRFSAERLKGVDSTLKIQPAELGDSAVYLCASSFGGSTYEQYFGPGTRLTVT.

V gene TRBV24-1 combines with J gene TRBJ2-3; 9 bases fit TRBD1. Germline-derived CDR1 and CDR2 are KGHDR and SFDVKD. The CDR3 contains 17 residues. Trimming took 4 bases from V and 6 from J; bases not matched to a gene: 13. CDR3 sequence (DNA): TGTGCCACCAGTGACCGGGACAGGGCAGCCCCAAAGGATACGCAGTATTTT. This codes for CATSDRDRAAPKDTQYF.

The chain couples TRBV19 to TRBJ1-2; D ambiguous. Germline CDR1 LNHDA, CDR2 SQIVND (reference sequence). CDR3 length: 14 amino acids. Between the trimmed V and J ends, which lost 9 bases and 2 bases, there was a span of 16 bases. The DNA of the CDR3 is TGTGCCAGCCGCCAACCGGGAGAGAACTATGGCTACACCTTC. Its translation is CASRQPGENYGYTF.

This chain links TRBV29-1 with TRBJ2-1, with 11 bases identical to TRBD2. The CDR3 consists of 15 residues. Germline CDR1 reads SQVTM; CDR2 reads ANQGSEA. Trimming took 5 bases from V and 2 from J; bases not matched to a gene: 5. CDR3 sequence (DNA): TGCAGCGTTCTTCTAGCGGGGGGACCCTACAATGAGCAGTTCTTC. It yields the protein CSVLLAGGPYNEQFF.

This clone was observed once. The CDR3 loop reads CASSRQGVLDTEAFF. The CDR3 DNA reads as TGTGCCAGCAGTAGACAGGGTGTGTTGGACACTGAAGCTTTCTTT. The chain recombines TRBV14 with TRBJ1-1; 7 bases agree with TRBD1. The trim removed 6 bases at V and 3 bases at J, leaving 10 bases unmatched. The CDR3 runs 15 residues. CDR1 and CDR2 (germline): SGHDN, FVKESK.

The J gene is TRBJ2-3, the V gene TRBV11-1; TRBD1 might be the D (6 bases). Trimming left V 1 base short and J 3 bases short, with 8 bases between. Germline values: CDR1 SGHAT, CDR2 FQDESV (reference sequence). The CDR3 loop spans 14 amino acids. The CDR3 nucleotides are TGTGCCAGCAGCTTAGTGGACAGAACAGATACGCAGTATTTT. Amino acids: CASSLVDRTDTQYF.

V is TRBV7-6 and J is TRBJ2-1; 10 bases agree with TRBD1. Looked up from germline, CDR1 is SGHVS and CDR2 is FNYEAQ. With 3 bases clipped from V and 7 bases from J, the junction kept 6 bases outside the gene matches. This CDR3 spans 15 amino acids. CDR3 sequence: CASSFRQGARNEQFF. The CDR3 DNA is TGTGCCAGCAGCTTCCGACAGGGGGCGAGGAATGAGCAGTTCTTC. Based on the CDR3 plus reference TRBV7-6 and TRBJ2-1, the full variable domain is GAGVSQSPRYKVTKRGQDVALRCDPISGHVSLYWYRQALGQGPEFLTYFNYEAQQDKSGLPNDRFSAERPEGSISTLTIQRTEQRDSAMYRCASSFRQGARNEQFFGPGTRLTVL.

This clone was seen more than once but under ten times. V gene TRBV6-1 combines with J gene TRBJ1-2; D remains unclear. Germline V CDR1 and CDR2: MNHNS, SASEGT. The ends were cut back, 2 bases at V and 4 bases at J, with 17 bases in the middle. This CDR3 spans 16 amino acids. This CDR3 is CASSESLVQAIYGYTF. CDR3 nucleotides: TGTGCCAGCAGTGAATCCCTTGTCCAGGCCATCTATGGCTACACCTTC.

The chain recombines TRBV9 with TRBJ2-1; 7 bases fit TRBD2. CDR1 and CDR2 from the germline V gene are SGDLS and YYNGEE. The junction had 6 bases not matched to a gene; V was cut back by 3 bases and J by 3 bases. The length of the CDR3 is 15 residues. The CDR3 sequence is CASSAGGSGYNEQFF. The DNA of the CDR3 is TGTGCCAGCAGCGCCGGCGGGAGCGGCTACAATGAGCAGTTCTTC.

The rearrangement uses TRBV7-6 and TRBJ2-2; D not certain. Trimming removed 6 bases at V and 0 bases at J, with 14 bases between. The CDR3 consists of 16 residues. From germline, CDR1 is SGHVS and CDR2 FNYEAQ. The CDR3, as DNA: TGTGCCAGCAGTCGTATAGCCGGTACGAACACCGGGGAGCTGTTTTTT. Translated, it gives CASSRIAGTNTGELFF. The variable domain in full, with the rest retrieved from reference TRBV7-6 and TRBJ2-2, is GAGVSQSPRYKVTKRGQDVALRCDPISGHVSLYWYRQALGQGPEFLTYFNYEAQQDKSGLPNDRFSAERPEGSISTLTIQRTEQRDSAMYRCASSRIAGTNTGELFFGEGSRLTVL.

This sequence joins TRBV19 and TRBJ1-5; maybe TRBD1 (5 bases). The CDR3 spans 14 residues. The V and J ends lost 5 bases and 2 bases respectively, with 10 bases between them. Germline values: CDR1 LNHDA, CDR2 SQIVND (reference sequence). The chain's CDR3 is CASSFQGGNQPQHF. CDR3 nucleotides: TGTGCCAGTAGTTTCCAGGGCGGCAATCAGCCCCAGCATTTT.

This chain uses TRBV28 with TRBJ1-4; TRBD1 agrees at 9 bases. The CDR3 is 15 amino acids. With V trimmed by 4 bases and J by 7 bases, 7 bases remained unmatched. Per germline, CDR1 MDHEN and CDR2 SYDVKM. In nucleotides, the CDR3 is TGTGCCAGCAGTTCCGTACAGGGGGCGAGTGAAAAACTGTTTTTT. Translating it yields CASSSVQGASEKLFF.

The chain combines TRBV28 with TRBJ1-1, with 7 bases fitting TRBD1. CDR1 is MDHEN and CDR2 is SYDVKM in the germline V gene. V dropped 6 bases and J dropped 0; count of bases not matched to a gene: 4. The length of the CDR3 is 14 residues. The CDR3 DNA sequence: TGTGCCAGCAGGACAGGGACCTTGAACACTGAAGCTTTCTTT. This gives the protein CASRTGTLNTEAFF.

The sample holds one count of this clone. The J gene is TRBJ2-2, the V gene TRBV9; D ambiguous. V lost 0 bases, J lost 6 bases, and 3 bases lay in between. The CDR3 sequence is 12 residues long. Germline lookup yields CDR1 SGDLS and CDR2 YYNGEE. This CDR3 reads CASSVAAGELFF. The CDR3 coding sequence is TGTGCCAGCAGCGTAGCAGCCGGGGAGCTGTTTTTT.

The chain employs TRBV5-4 and TRBJ2-5; 9 bases are a match to TRBD2. Germline V gives CDR1 SGHNT, CDR2 YYREEE (reference sequence). The trim removed 0 bases at V and 4 bases at J, leaving 7 bases unmatched. The CDR3 has 16 residues. The CDR3 reads CASSLEGGGAGETQYF. CDR3 bases: TGTGCCAGCAGCTTGGAAGGCGGGGGGGCGGGAGAGACCCAGTACTTC.

The rearrangement uses TRBV2 and TRBJ1-2; D is possibly TRBD1 (5 bases). V shed 1 base and J shed 7 bases, with 13 bases lying between them. Germline V gene lookup returns CDR1 SNHLY and CDR2 FYNNEI. CDR3 length: 14 amino acids. The chain's CDR3 is CASSEGDGAFGYTF. The CDR3 DNA is TGTGCCAGCAGTGAAGGCGATGGGGCCTTTGGCTACACCTTC.

The V call is TRBV6-6, the J call TRBJ2-7; 12 bases are a match to TRBD1. Germline trimming cut 4 bases from V and 4 bases from J; bases unmatched to any gene: 5. CDR1 is MNHNY and CDR2 is SVGAGI in the germline V gene (reference sequence). This CDR3 is 15 amino acids long. CDR3 in amino acids: CASSSRDRGLYEQYF. CDR3 DNA: TGTGCCAGCAGTTCCAGGGACAGGGGGCTGTACGAGCAGTACTTC.

This clone was seen only once. The J gene is TRBJ1-3, the V gene TRBV5-1; 7 nucleotides match TRBD1. CDR1 is SGHRS and CDR2 is YFSETQ in the germline V gene. The V and J ends lost 4 bases and 0 bases, in that order; junction bases with no gene match: 1. CDR3 length equals 14 residues. The CDR3 reads CASSRDSSGNTIYF. The CDR3 nucleotides are TGCGCCAGCAGCCGGGACAGCTCTGGAAACACCATATATTTT. The whole variable domain, filled in from reference TRBV5-1 and TRBJ1-3, reads KAGVTQTPRYLIKTRGQQVTLSCSPISGHRSVSWYQQTPGQGLQFLFEYFSETQRNKGNFPGRFSGRQFSNSRSEMNVSTLELGDSALYLCASSRDSSGNTIYFGEGSWLTVV.